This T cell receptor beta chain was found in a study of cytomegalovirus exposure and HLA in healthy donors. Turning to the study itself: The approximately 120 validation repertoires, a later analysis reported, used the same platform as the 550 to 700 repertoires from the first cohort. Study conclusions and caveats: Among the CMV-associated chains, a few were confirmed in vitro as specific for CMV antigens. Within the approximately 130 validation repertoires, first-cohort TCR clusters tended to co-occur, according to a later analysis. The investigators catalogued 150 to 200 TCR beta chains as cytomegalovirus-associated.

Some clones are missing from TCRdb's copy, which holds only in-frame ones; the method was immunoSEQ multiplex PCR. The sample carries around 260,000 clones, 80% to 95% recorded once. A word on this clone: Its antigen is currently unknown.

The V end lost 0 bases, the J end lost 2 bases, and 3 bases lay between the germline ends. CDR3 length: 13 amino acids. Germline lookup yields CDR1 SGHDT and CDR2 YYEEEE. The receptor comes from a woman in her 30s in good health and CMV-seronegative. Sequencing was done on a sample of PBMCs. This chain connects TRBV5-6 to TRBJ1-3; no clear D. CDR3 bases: TGTGCCAGCAGCTTGGGGGCTGGAAACACCATATATTTT. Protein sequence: CASSLGAGNTIYF.